This paragraph covers one TCR beta chain sequence. Its antigen remains unidentified. Within one base of it there is no much larger clone, and no base qualities were kept. Trimming takes 6 bases off V and 7 bases off J; junction bases not matched to a gene: 4. From the germline V gene, CDR1 is SNHLY and CDR2 is FYNNEI. From the cysteine through the phenylalanine, the CDR3 covers 13 amino acids. Only the CDR3 region is kept as DNA, spanning 39 bases read in frame from base 1. The sample belongs to a study of cytomegalovirus exposure and HLA in healthy donors (dated by TCRdb to the late 2010s). Concerning the study at large: According to a later analysis, the 120 or so validation repertoires were produced on the same platform as the 666 repertoires of the first cohort. The aim of the study was to test whether cataloging public T cell receptors could identify signatures of past pathogen exposure. In addition to the first cohort of 666 subjects, a separate validation cohort of approximately 120 different subjects was used. High-throughput TCR immunosequencing, statistical association of individual TCRs with disease status, and machine learning were combined to predict cytomegalovirus infection status.

Overall study outcomes, separate from this receptor: According to the authors, the approach could potentially be generalized to other disease states and immunological phenotypes. Most TCR sequences were observed very rarely across donors, whereas some public TCRs were present in many individuals. The classifier was reported to diagnose cytomegalovirus status with high specificity and sensitivity in both the original cohort and the validation cohort. In vitro tests confirmed that a few of the cytomegalovirus-associated TCR beta chains recognize cytomegalovirus antigens. The study listed 150 to 200 TCR beta chains as associated with cytomegalovirus. Of the cluster scores, around 95% were above 0 in a later analysis, which found that TCRs clustered in the first cohort also tended to co-occur in the approximately 110 validation repertoires. The validation cohort had no HLA typing available for a later analysis, so co-occurrence within that cohort was assessed over all 120 or so repertoires.

Receptor libraries were prepared by the immunoSEQ multiplex PCR assay. For the original study's pipeline: A statistical classification framework was built to diagnose cytomegalovirus status from the catalog of TCR beta chain sequences. Imported from immuneACCESS, the table was reduced by TCRdb to in-frame sequences with V and J called. These copies leave out some clones; in studies compared against another copy, an unresolved V gene accounts for under half, and the cause of the remainder is not known. V, J and clone size were drawn from that table, and D and trimming were deduced from the DNA. The sample table records under 75,000 clones; roughly 94% of these occur just once. The ten largest clones add up to about 6.4% of the sample. The donors were included in the validation cohort of 100 to 150 subjects, a group kept apart from the roughly 670-subject first cohort.

This chain is built from TRBV2 and TRBJ1-5; TRBD1 agrees with 9 junctional bases. The receptor's source is a young woman in good health and CMV-seropositive. Source material: PBMCs. The DNA sequence follows: TGTGCCAGCAGCGGGACAGGGAACCAGCCCCAGCATTTT. It is translated as CASSGTGNQPQHF.